This T cell receptor (beta chain) derives from a study of T cells after yellow fever vaccination. One entry per CDR3 protein, called by TCRdb with MiXCR from the 5' RACE reads. The table lists approximately 330,000 distinct CDR3 sequences, approximately 4% of them singletons. The CDR3 is 15 residues long. Germline loops: CDR1 SGHRS, CDR2 YFSETQ. Trimming took 4 bases from V and 4 from J, leaving 17 bases between them. The source was PBMCs, collected 5 days after the yellow fever booster vaccination. This receptor was taken from a man between 18 and 35 years old who received the YFV17D yellow fever vaccine. V gene TRBV5-1 combines with J gene TRBJ1-1, with D maybe TRBD1 (5 bases). For the CDR3, the DNA is TGCGCCAGCAGCCAACGGGGGGAAGGGAGCACTGAAGCTTTCTTT. The encoded protein is CASSQRGEGSTEAFF.